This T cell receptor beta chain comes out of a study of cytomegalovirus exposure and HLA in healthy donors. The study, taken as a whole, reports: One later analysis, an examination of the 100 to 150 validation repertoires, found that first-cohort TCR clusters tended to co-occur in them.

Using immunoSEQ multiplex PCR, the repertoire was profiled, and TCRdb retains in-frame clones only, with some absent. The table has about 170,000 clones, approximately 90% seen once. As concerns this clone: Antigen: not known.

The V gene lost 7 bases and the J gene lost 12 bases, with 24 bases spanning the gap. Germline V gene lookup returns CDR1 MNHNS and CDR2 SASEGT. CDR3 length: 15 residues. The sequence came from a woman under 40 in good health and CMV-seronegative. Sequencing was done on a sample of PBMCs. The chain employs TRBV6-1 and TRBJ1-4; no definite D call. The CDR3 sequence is CASTPRALTFGELFF. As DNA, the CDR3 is TGTGCCAGCACCCCAAGGGCCCTGACATTCGGGGAACTGTTTTTT.